A single sample is the source of the 3 T cell receptor beta chains below, sequenced in a study of OX40 agonist ivuxolimab in advanced cancers. The table came from immunoSEQ multiplex PCR; TCRdb's copy has only in-frame clones and leaves some out. The table includes 65,000 to 90,000 clones, 88% detected once. The sample was CD4+ or CD8+ T cells sorted from blood, taken in a trial of the OX40 agonist ivuxolimab. These receptor sequences come from an adult with an advanced solid tumor such as melanoma, head and neck, liver or kidney cancer.

The V call is TRBV5-1, the J call TRBJ2-3; a weak D match, TRBD2 (6 bases). CDR3 length: 12 residues. V was cut by 7 bases and J by 8 bases, with 14 bases left in between. Germline V gene lookup returns CDR1 SGHRS and CDR2 YFSETQ. The CDR3, as DNA: TGCGCCAGCTCTAGGGAGGACCGTACGCAGTATTTT. This codes for CASSREDRTQYF. Complete variable domain (other parts from reference TRBV5-1 and TRBJ2-3): KAGVTQTPRYLIKTRGQQVTLSCSPISGHRSVSWYQQTPGQGLQFLFEYFSETQRNKGNFPGRFSGRQFSNSRSEMNVSTLELGDSALYLCASSREDRTQYFGPGTRLTVL.

This chain links TRBV6-1 with TRBJ1-4, with TRBD1 matching over 7 bases. Unmatched junction bases numbered 6, after V lost 8 bases and J lost 3 bases. The CDR3 is made up of 14 amino acids. The V gene's germline CDR1 is MNHNS and CDR2 SASEGT. The DNA of the CDR3 is TGTGCCAGCGTGTCGACAGGGTCTAATGAAAAACTGTTTTTT. It specifies CASVSTGSNEKLFF.

V is TRBV10-3 and J is TRBJ2-3; the D is unclear. The ends were cut back, 6 bases at V and 5 bases at J, with 18 bases in the middle. Germline V lookup: CDR1 ENHRY, CDR2 SYGVKD. The CDR3 is 15 residues long. CDR3 in amino acids: CAISPSGVGQDTQYF. In DNA form, the CDR3 reads TGTGCCATCAGCCCTAGTGGAGTGGGTCAAGATACGCAGTATTTT.